Listed below are T cell receptor beta chains from one sample, sequenced in a study of technical replicates of blood from several donors. The protocol was immunoSEQ multiplex PCR, while the TCRdb copy is restricted to in-frame clones and leaves out a portion. The sample carries around 64,000 clones, over 85% recorded once. The sequenced sample was PBMCs. The receptors were gathered from a human donor in good health. Some clones in this sample may be carry-over from other donors' samples. Each CDR3 is given with its conserved first and last residue.

v_call: TRBV4-2
j_call: TRBJ1-2
cdr3_aa: CASSRTGEEYGYTF

v_call: TRBV4-2
j_call: TRBJ1-5
cdr3_aa: CASQSFTGGNQPQHF

v_call: TRBV5-6
j_call: TRBJ2-1
cdr3_aa: CASSLAGAVYNEQFF

v_call: TRBV9
j_call: TRBJ2-1
cdr3_aa: CASSVDGSKGEQFF

v_call: TRBV4-1
j_call: TRBJ2-1
cdr3_aa: CASSQVQGDYNEQFF

v_call: TRBV5-6
j_call: TRBJ2-7
cdr3_aa: CASSMQGTHEQYF

v_call: TRBV2
j_call: TRBJ2-7
cdr3_aa: CASSERGGGYEQYF

v_call: TRBV6-5
j_call: TRBJ1-2
cdr3_aa: CASKPGDGFYGYTF

v_call: TRBV7-7
j_call: TRBJ2-7
cdr3_aa: CASSLGQGITYEQYF

v_call: TRBV28
j_call: TRBJ1-5
cdr3_aa: CASSAQGEDQPQHF

v_call: TRBV5-3
j_call: TRBJ2-7
cdr3_aa: CARSAFGGGPWEQYF

v_call: TRBV7-2
j_call: TRBJ1-4
cdr3_aa: CASSRDSSTNEKLFF

v_call: TRBV4-3
j_call: TRBJ2-6
cdr3_aa: CASSLGEAGANVLTF

v_call: TRBV5-5
j_call: TRBJ1-5
cdr3_aa: CASSLGGFQPQHF

v_call: TRBV7-2
j_call: TRBJ2-7
cdr3_aa: CASSPGYLSVEQYF

v_call: TRBV7-8
j_call: TRBJ1-2
cdr3_aa: CASSLVIIGQGSPYGYTF

v_call: TRBV6-1
j_call: TRBJ1-1
cdr3_aa: CASSWTENTEAFF

v_call: TRBV18
j_call: TRBJ1-1
cdr3_aa: CASSDRNTEAFF

v_call: TRBV9
j_call: TRBJ2-7
cdr3_aa: CASSTTPRGSYEQYF

v_call: TRBV7-9
j_call: TRBJ2-3
cdr3_aa: CASSPTSGRAIRADTQYF